This T cell receptor (beta chain) emerged from a study of CD8+ T cells in alopecia areata. The wider study: It was 6 to 18 months of tofacitinib, and then there were 6 months off drug.

This clone was detected only once. cDNA prepared by RNA extraction and subsequent reverse transcription served as the template for sequencing. TCRdb's table, derived via immunoSEQ multiplex PCR, lists solely in-frame clones and lacks some. The sample holds 150,000 or so clones, 45% to 60% seen once. Germline values: CDR1 SGHVS, CDR2 FNYEAQ. This CDR3 has 14 amino acids. With 3 bases removed from V and 8 bases from J, the gap between germline ends came to 14 bases. This receptor was identified in a human donor with alopecia areata. The sample taken for sequencing was CD4+ T cells sorted from blood. The rearrangement links TRBV7-6 to TRBJ2-4; a possible D gene is TRBD2 (5 bases). This CDR3 reads CASSFGGSRDIQYF. As DNA, the CDR3 is TGTGCCAGCAGCTTTGGCGGGTCTCGCGACATTCAGTACTTC. The variable domain in full, with the rest retrieved from reference TRBV7-6 and TRBJ2-4, is GAGVSQSPRYKVTKRGQDVALRCDPISGHVSLYWYRQALGQGPEFLTYFNYEAQQDKSGLPNDRFSAERPEGSISTLTIQRTEQRDSAMYRCASSFGGSRDIQYFGAGTRLSVL.